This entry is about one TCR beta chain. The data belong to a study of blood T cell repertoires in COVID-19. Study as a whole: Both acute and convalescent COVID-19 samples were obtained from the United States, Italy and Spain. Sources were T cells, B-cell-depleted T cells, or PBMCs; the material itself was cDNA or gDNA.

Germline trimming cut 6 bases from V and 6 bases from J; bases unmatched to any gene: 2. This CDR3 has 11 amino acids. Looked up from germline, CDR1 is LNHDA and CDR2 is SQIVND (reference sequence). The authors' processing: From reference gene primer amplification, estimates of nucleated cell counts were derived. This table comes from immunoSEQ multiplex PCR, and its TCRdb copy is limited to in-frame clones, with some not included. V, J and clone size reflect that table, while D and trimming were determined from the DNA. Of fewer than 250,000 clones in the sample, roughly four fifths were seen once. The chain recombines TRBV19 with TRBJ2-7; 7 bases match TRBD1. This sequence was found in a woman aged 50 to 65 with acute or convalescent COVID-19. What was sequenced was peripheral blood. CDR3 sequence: CASRTGAEQYF. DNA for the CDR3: TGTGCCAGTAGAACAGGGGCCGAGCAGTACTTC.